This entry concerns a single T cell receptor (beta chain). The antigen is not known. The data originate from a study of molecular identifiers for immune sequencing clone quantification. General study results and limits: Jurkat TCR RNA spiked in from one cell could reportedly be detected among one million naive cells. Clones with over 20 RNA copies captured over 98% of effector molecules but under 1% of naive ones.

TCRdb used MiXCR to reprocess the PCR reads, holding one entry per CDR3 protein. Here the sample spans more than 300,000 distinct CDR3 sequences, 20% to 25% being singletons. The specimen was naive CD8+ T cells from blood, with Jurkat cell RNA spiked in. The subset here: FACS-sorted CD8+CD4-CCR7+CD45RA+ naive T cells. This TCR came from a human donor in good health. Some libraries in this study had Jurkat cell RNA spiked in.

The CDR3 nucleotides are TGCAGCGTTGGGGGACATCTCTCCTACGAGCAGTACTTC. Its translation is CSVGGHLSYEQYF. The gene calls are TRBV29-1 and TRBJ2-7; perhaps TRBD1 as D (6 bases). V was pared by 4 bases and J by 0 bases, with 10 bases between. CDR1 and CDR2 from the germline V gene are SQVTM and ANQGSEA. The CDR3 covers 13 residues.